This T cell receptor (beta chain) originates from a study of T cell changes during pregnancy in multiple sclerosis. CDR3 size: 15 residues. With 2 bases removed from V and 6 bases from J, the gap between germline ends came to 18 bases. CDR1 and CDR2 (germline): SGHRS, YFSETQ. Profiling relied on immunoSEQ multiplex PCR, and the TCRdb table lists in-frame clones only, not all of them. The sample shows about 40,000 clones, roughly nine tenths of them seen only once. The sample here was CD8+ T cells from peripheral blood mononuclear cells, taken in the first trimester of pregnancy. This TCR was sampled from a female donor with multiple sclerosis, enrolled in a pregnancy study. This chain connects TRBV5-1 to TRBJ2-7; TRBD1 might be the D (5 bases). CDR3 region: CASSLGNRMGFEQYF. The CDR3 nucleotides are TGCGCCAGCAGCTTAGGGAACAGGATGGGGTTCGAGCAGTACTTC. Full variable domain (rest looked up from reference TRBV5-1 and TRBJ2-7): KAGVTQTPRYLIKTRGQQVTLSCSPISGHRSVSWYQQTPGQGLQFLFEYFSETQRNKGNFPGRFSGRQFSNSRSEMNVSTLELGDSALYLCASSLGNRMGFEQYFGPGTRLTVT.